This T cell receptor beta chain was profiled in a study of cytomegalovirus exposure and HLA in healthy donors. For the study at large: Among the approximately 410 genotyped donors, 70% to 85% were placed in the Caucasian-associated ancestry cluster. Study-wide results and caveats: A later analysis linked a missense DCLRE1C variant to TCR beta V- and J-gene trimming. Overall, some 160 TCR beta chains were annotated as cytomegalovirus-associated. Among the most significant clusters, several appeared linked to common viral pathogens in a later analysis.

Losses at the gene ends were 3 bases for V and 8 bases for J; bases not matched to a gene: 9. This CDR3 spans 15 amino acids. Germline values: CDR1 MDHEN, CDR2 SYDVKM. This clone was counted a single time. Its antigen remains unidentified. 13 Jbeta primers and 60 Vbeta primers were used for the PCR. Only in-frame clones appear in the TCRdb table, and some are missing; sequencing was by immunoSEQ multiplex PCR. Here the sample spans 200,000 or so clones, 82% being singletons. The TCR was taken from a woman between 45 and 65 years old in good health and CMV-seropositive. The V call is TRBV28, the J call TRBJ2-1, with 8 positions matching TRBD2. The sequencing sample was made of PBMCs. The CDR3 is CASSLAAGGKDEQFF. The CDR3 DNA is TGTGCCAGCAGTTTGGCGGCGGGGGGCAAGGATGAGCAGTTCTTC.